Listed below are T cell receptor beta chains from one sample, sequenced in a study of shared clonotypes between healthy human individuals. Generated by immunoSEQ multiplex PCR, the TCRdb table keeps only in-frame clones and is missing some. The profile shows more than 850,000 clones, approximately 80% of them singletons. The sequenced sample consisted of memory CD4+ T cells from PBMCs. The receptors originated from a man aged 18 to 29 in good health. Some clones in this sample may be carry-over from other donors' samples. CDR3s include the opening cysteine and the closing phenylalanine or tryptophan. Fields, in order: clone size, J gene, V gene, D gene, CDR3 DNA, CDR3 protein. The D gene is left open where the match is weak. Some rows have no size entry. The others give once, few or many, or a class for an expanded clone.

>NA|TRBJ2-2|TRBV2|NA
TGTGCCAGCAGCGTTGCCGGGACCACCGGGGAGCTGTTTTTT
CASSVAGTTGELFF
>NA|TRBJ2-6|TRBV18|NA
TGTGCCAGCTCATTGGGTCGAACCCCTGGGGCCAACGTCCTGACTTTC
CASSLGRTPGANVLTF
>NA|TRBJ1-2|TRBV5-1|NA
TGCGCCAGCAGTCTTAGTAACTATGGCTACACCTTC
CASSLSNYGYTF
>NA|TRBJ2-1|TRBV11-2|TRBD2
TGTGCCAGCAGCTTAGTCCCACTAGCGGGAGGGCCGATTGAGCAGTTCTTC
CASSLVPLAGGPIEQFF
>NA|TRBJ1-2|TRBV28|NA
TGTGCCACCACCTTGGGGGTCTATGGCTACACCTTC
CATTLGVYGYTF
>NA|TRBJ2-4|TRBV11-2|NA
TGTGCCAGCAGCTTCCACCAATCCAGGGTCTTAAAAGACATTCAGTACTTC
CASSFHQSRVLKDIQYF
>NA|TRBJ2-5|TRBV29-1|NA
TGCAGCGTCAGACTGGGAGAGACCCAGTACTTC
CSVRLGETQYF
>NA|TRBJ1-2|TRBV2|NA
TGTGCCAGCACCTCACAGGAATCTAACTATGGCTACACCTTC
CASTSQESNYGYTF
>NA|TRBJ2-5|TRBV9|TRBD2
TGTGCCAGCAGCGAGGGACTAGCGGAAGAGACCCAGTACTTC
CASSEGLAEETQYF
>few|TRBJ2-1|TRBV11-2|TRBD2
TGTGCCAGCACCCCGGGGGCGGGAGGCTACAATGAGCAGTTCTTC
CASTPGAGGYNEQFF
>NA|TRBJ2-7|TRBV7-2|NA
TGTGCCAGCAGCTTAGAGGGTTTGGGTGAGCAGTACTTC
CASSLEGLGEQYF
>NA|TRBJ2-3|TRBV5-1|NA
TGCGCCAGCAGCTTGGAGCCTCAGGGAGGGGGGAACACAGATACGCAGTATTTT
CASSLEPQGGGNTDTQYF
>NA|TRBJ2-7|TRBV6-1|TRBD1
TGTGCCAGCAGTCTGACAGGGGGATCCTACGAGCAGTACTTC
CASSLTGGSYEQYF
>NA|TRBJ1-5|TRBV7-2|NA
TGTGCCAGCAGCTTAGTCCTCCGGGGGAATCAGCCCCAGCATTTT
CASSLVLRGNQPQHF
>NA|TRBJ1-1|TRBV5-1|TRBD1
TGCGCCAGCAGGCTACAGGGGCTGAACACTGAAGCTTTCTTT
CASRLQGLNTEAFF
>NA|TRBJ1-1|TRBV11-3|TRBD1
TGTGCCAGCAGCTCAGGGGGGAACACTGAAGCTTTCTTT
CASSSGGNTEAFF
>NA|TRBJ2-4|TRBV7-9|TRBD1
TGTGCCAGCAGCTTAGCGCAGGGGGCAGTTAAAAACATTCAGTACTTC
CASSLAQGAVKNIQYF
>once|TRBJ2-7|TRBV7-3|NA
TGTGCCAGCAGCTTAAGCGGGACTGACGAGCAGTACTTC
CASSLSGTDEQYF
>few|TRBJ1-3|TRBV2|TRBD1
TGTGCCAGCAGCTCAGGGGGCGGGGGAACTGGAAACACCATATATTTT
CASSSGGGGTGNTIYF
>NA|TRBJ2-1|TRBV4-2|NA
TGTGCCAGCAGCCCTAGTTTCAATGAGCAGTTCTTC
CASSPSFNEQFF
>NA|TRBJ1-5|TRBV28|NA
TGTGCCAGCAGTTACCAGGGAGGATATCAGCCCCAGCATTTT
CASSYQGGYQPQHF
>NA|TRBJ1-1|TRBV11-3|NA
TGTGCCAGCAGCCGCAGGAAGAACACTGAAGCTTTCTTT
CASSRRKNTEAFF
>NA|TRBJ2-3|TRBV19|NA
TGTGCCAGTAGTACCACTTTAGCAGATACGCAGTATTTT
CASSTTLADTQYF
>NA|TRBJ2-7|TRBV27|NA
TGTGCCAGCAGTCACCCACAGGGAGGCGAGCAGTACTTC
CASSHPQGGEQYF
>NA|TRBJ2-7|TRBV28|NA
TGTGCCAGCAGTCTTGGTGGGGTTGGGACCGACGAGCAGTACTTC
CASSLGGVGTDEQYF
>NA|TRBJ2-3|TRBV29-1|NA
TGCAGCGTTGAAAATTTGAGGGGCCTGCGGATTTTT
CSVENLRGLRIF
>NA|TRBJ2-5|TRBV9|NA
TGTGCCAGCAGCGTAAGTGGGGACTCCGGAGAGACCCAGTACTTC
CASSVSGDSGETQYF
>NA|TRBJ1-1|TRBV2|TRBD1
TGTGCCAGCAGTGAGACGACAGGGTCTGGCACTGAAGCTTTCTTT
CASSETTGSGTEAFF
>once|TRBJ2-2|TRBV4-2|NA
TGTGCCAGCAGCCAAGATGGGGGAGGCACCGGGGAGCTGTTTTTT
CASSQDGGGTGELFF
>NA|TRBJ2-2|TRBV5-1|NA
TGCGCCAGCAGCTCCGGACTAACCCGAGGGACCGGGGAGCTGTTTTTT
CASSSGLTRGTGELFF
>NA|TRBJ2-1|TRBV11-3|TRBD1
TGTGCCAGCAGCTTAACTTCCAGGGGGCTATTCAGCTCCTACAATGAGCAGTTCTTC
CASSLTSRGLFSSYNEQFF
>NA|TRBJ2-1|TRBV7-3|NA
TGTGCCAGCAGCCCCCCCGGACGAGACAATGAGCAGTTCTTC
CASSPPGRDNEQFF
>many|TRBJ1-4|TRBV18|NA
TGTGCCAGCTCACCAGATGACCGGAGGGGCGAAAAACTGTTTTTT
CASSPDDRRGEKLFF
>many|TRBJ1-1|TRBV6-1|NA
TGTGCCAGCACCCTGGAGGTGAACACTGAAGCTTTCTTT
CASTLEVNTEAFF
>NA|TRBJ2-3|TRBV27|NA
TGTGCCAGCAGTTCCTACGGGCTTAGCGGATACCTTAGCACAGATACGCAGTATTTT
CASSSYGLSGYLSTDTQYF
>NA|TRBJ1-1|TRBV12-5|NA
TGTGCTAGTGGTTTGGAATCCGGGACTAAAGCTTTCTTT
CASGLESGTKAFF
>NA|TRBJ1-2|TRBV5-4|NA
TGTGCCAGCAGCTTGGCAGGGTTATGGAATGGCTACACCTTC
CASSLAGLWNGYTF
>NA|TRBJ2-3|TRBV7-3|NA
TGTGCCAGCAGTACGGACAGCGGGGCCACAGATACGCAGTATTTT
CASSTDSGATDTQYF
>NA|TRBJ2-2|TRBV18|TRBD2
TGTGCCAGCTCACCTGAAGCGGGAGCAGGCACCGGGGAGCTGTTTTTT
CASSPEAGAGTGELFF
>NA|TRBJ2-1|TRBV5-1|NA
TGCGCCAGCAGCTTGGTTCAGGTTGATGAGCAGTTCTTC
CASSLVQVDEQFF
>NA|TRBJ2-7|TRBV9|NA
TGTGCCAGCAGCGTAGTGGACAACGCCTACGAGCAGTACTTC
CASSVVDNAYEQYF
>NA|TRBJ2-7|TRBV2|TRBD2
TGTGCCAGCAGTTCCCCGGCTAGCGGAGGGTCCTACGAGCAGTACTTC
CASSSPASGGSYEQYF
>NA|TRBJ2-7|TRBV21-1|NA
TGTGCCAGCAGCAAAGCGTGGGGGACCACTCTCTACGAGCAGTACTTC
CASSKAWGTTLYEQYF
>NA|TRBJ2-1|TRBV6-5|TRBD2
TGTGCCAGCAGTAATGGACTAGACGGCGGTGAGCAGTTCTTC
CASSNGLDGGEQFF
>NA|TRBJ2-3|TRBV2|NA
TGTGCCAGCAGTCCCGTTGCCGAGACAGATACGCAGTATTTT
CASSPVAETDTQYF
>few|TRBJ2-7|TRBV5-6|NA
TGTGCCAGCAGCTTAGACAGACAGCAGCAGTACTTC
CASSLDRQQQYF
>NA|TRBJ2-7|TRBV19|TRBD1
TGTGCCAGTAGCCAAAGACCGGGACAGGGGGCCTACGAGCAGTACTTC
CASSQRPGQGAYEQYF
>NA|TRBJ2-3|TRBV6-1|NA
TGTGCCAGCAGTGATTCCCGGGGGACAGATACGCAGTATTTT
CASSDSRGTDTQYF
>NA|TRBJ2-5|TRBV18|NA
TGTGCCAGCTCACCAGGGAGTCCTCGGGAGACCCAGTACTTC
CASSPGSPRETQYF
>NA|TRBJ2-1|TRBV5-1|NA
TGCGCCAGCAGCTTGGCCATACAGGGCTACAATGAGCAGTTCTTC
CASSLAIQGYNEQFF
>NA|TRBJ2-1|TRBV5-1|NA
TGCGCCAGCAGCTTGGATTCCAACAATGAGCAGTTCTTC
CASSLDSNNEQFF
>NA|TRBJ2-1|TRBV5-1|NA
TGCGCCAGCAGCCCCCAGTACGATGAGCAGTTCTTC
CASSPQYDEQFF
>NA|TRBJ1-3|TRBV4-2|NA
TGTGCCAGCAGCCAAGATCCCCAGACTGGAAACACCATATATTTT
CASSQDPQTGNTIYF
>NA|TRBJ2-5|TRBV7-3|NA
TGTGCCAGCAGCTTAACAGCGGCCTCCCGGACCCAGTACTTC
CASSLTAASRTQYF